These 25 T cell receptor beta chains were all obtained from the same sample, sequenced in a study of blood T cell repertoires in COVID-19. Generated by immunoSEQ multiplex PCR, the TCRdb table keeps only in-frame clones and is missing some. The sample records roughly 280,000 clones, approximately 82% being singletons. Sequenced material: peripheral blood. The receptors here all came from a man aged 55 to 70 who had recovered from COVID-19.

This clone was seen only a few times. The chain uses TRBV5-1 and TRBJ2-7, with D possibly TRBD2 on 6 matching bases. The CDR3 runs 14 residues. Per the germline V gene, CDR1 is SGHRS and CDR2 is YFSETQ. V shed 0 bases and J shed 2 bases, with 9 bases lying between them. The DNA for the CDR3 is TGCGCCAGCAGCTTGGGGCGGGAAACCTACGAGCAGTACTTC. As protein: CASSLGRETYEQYF.

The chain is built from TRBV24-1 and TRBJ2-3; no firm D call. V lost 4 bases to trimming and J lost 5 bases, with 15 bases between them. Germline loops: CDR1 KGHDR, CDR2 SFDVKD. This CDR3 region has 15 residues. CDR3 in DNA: TGTGCCACCAGTGACCCGCGGTCGGTGCAAGATACGCAGTATTTT. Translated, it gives CATSDPRSVQDTQYF.

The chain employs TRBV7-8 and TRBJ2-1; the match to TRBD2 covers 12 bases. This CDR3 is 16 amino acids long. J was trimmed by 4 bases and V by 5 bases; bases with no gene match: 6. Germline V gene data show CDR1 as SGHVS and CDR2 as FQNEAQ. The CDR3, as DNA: TGTGCCAGCAGCCCTAGCGGGAGGGCCCGTTACAATGAGCAGTTCTTC. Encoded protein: CASSPSGRARYNEQFF.

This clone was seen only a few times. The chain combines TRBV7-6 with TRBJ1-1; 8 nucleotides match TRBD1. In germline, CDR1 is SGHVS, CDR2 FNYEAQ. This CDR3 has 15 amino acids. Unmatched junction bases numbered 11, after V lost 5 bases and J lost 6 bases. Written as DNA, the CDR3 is TGTGCCAGCAGCCCGCCAGGGGGCGGAGGATCTGAAGCTTTCTTT. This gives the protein CASSPPGGGGSEAFF.

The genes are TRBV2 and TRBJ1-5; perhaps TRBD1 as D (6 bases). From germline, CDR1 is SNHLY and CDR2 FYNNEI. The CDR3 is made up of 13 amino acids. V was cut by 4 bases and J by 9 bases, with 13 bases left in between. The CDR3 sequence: CASSGGQSLPQHF. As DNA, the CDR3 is TGTGCCAGCAGTGGGGGGCAGTCTTTGCCCCAGCATTTT.

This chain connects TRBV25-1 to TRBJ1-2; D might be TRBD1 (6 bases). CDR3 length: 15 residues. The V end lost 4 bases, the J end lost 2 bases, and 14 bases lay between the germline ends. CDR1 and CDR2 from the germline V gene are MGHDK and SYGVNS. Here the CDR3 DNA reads TGTGCCAGCAGTGCTACTGGGACACCAAACTATGGCTACACCTTC. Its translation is CASSATGTPNYGYTF.

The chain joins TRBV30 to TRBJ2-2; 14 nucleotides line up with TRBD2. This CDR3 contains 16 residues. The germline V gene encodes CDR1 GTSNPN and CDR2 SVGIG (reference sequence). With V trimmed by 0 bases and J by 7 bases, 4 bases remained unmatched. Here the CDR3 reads CAWSVGTSGSLGELFF. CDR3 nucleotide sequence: TGTGCCTGGAGTGTAGGGACTAGCGGGAGTCTCGGGGAGCTGTTTTTT.

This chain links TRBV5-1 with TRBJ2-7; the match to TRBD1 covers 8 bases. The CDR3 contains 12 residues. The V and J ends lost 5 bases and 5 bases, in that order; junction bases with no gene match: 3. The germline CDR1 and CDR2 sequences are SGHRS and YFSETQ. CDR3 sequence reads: CASRRTGHEQYF. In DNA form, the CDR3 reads TGCGCCAGCAGGAGGACAGGGCACGAGCAGTACTTC.

CDR3 region: CSASGGVAGVGTDTQYF. In DNA, the CDR3 is TGCAGTGCTAGTGGGGGGGTAGCGGGAGTTGGGACAGATACGCAGTATTTT. The rearrangement links TRBV20-1 to TRBJ2-3; 9 nucleotides line up with TRBD2. This CDR3 comprises 17 residues. In germline, CDR1 is DFQATT, CDR2 SNEGSKA (reference sequence). Losses at the gene ends were 3 bases for V and 3 bases for J; bases not matched to a gene: 13.

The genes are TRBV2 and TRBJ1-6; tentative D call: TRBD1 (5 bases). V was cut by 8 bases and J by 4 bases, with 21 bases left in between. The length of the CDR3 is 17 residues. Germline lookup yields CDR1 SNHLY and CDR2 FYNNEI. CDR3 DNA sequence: TGTGCCAGCCACGGGGGGTCCCAGAACAAATATAATTCACCCCTCCACTTT. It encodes CASHGGSQNKYNSPLHF.

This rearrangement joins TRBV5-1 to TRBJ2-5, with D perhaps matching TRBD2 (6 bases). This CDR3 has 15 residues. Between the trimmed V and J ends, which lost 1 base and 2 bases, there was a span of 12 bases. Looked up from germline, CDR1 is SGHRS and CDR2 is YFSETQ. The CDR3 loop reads CASSLLRGIQETQYF. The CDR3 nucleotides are TGCGCCAGCAGCTTGCTACGCGGGATTCAAGAGACCCAGTACTTC. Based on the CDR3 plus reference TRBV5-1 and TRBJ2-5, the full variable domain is KAGVTQTPRYLIKTRGQQVTLSCSPISGHRSVSWYQQTPGQGLQFLFEYFSETQRNKGNFPGRFSGRQFSNSRSEMNVSTLELGDSALYLCASSLLRGIQETQYFGPGTRLLVL.

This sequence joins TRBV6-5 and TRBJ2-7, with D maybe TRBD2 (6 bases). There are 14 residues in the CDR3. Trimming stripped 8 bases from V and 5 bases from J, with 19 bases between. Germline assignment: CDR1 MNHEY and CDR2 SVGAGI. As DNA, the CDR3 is TGTGCCAGCGGTCTCGAAGAAGGAGGGCACGAGCAGTACTTC. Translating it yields CASGLEEGGHEQYF.

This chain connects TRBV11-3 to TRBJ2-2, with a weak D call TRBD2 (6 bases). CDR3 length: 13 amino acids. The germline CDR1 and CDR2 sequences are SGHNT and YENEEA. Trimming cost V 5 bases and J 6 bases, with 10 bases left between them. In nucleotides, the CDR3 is TGTGCCAGCAGCCGCTCGGGGGCCGGGGAGCTGTTTTTT. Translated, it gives CASSRSGAGELFF.

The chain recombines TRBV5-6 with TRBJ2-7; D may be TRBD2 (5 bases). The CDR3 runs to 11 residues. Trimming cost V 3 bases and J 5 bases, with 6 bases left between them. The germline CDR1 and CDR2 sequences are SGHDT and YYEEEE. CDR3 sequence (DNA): TGTGCCAGCAGCTGGGGAGACGAGCAGTACTTC. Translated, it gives CASSWGDEQYF.

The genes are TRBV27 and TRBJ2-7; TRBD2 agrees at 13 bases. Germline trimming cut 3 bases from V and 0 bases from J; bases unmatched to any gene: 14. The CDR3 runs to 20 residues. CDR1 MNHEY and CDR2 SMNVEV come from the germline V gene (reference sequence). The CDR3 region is CASSFRRTSGREGGSYEQYF. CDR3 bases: TGTGCCAGCAGTTTCCGGCGGACTAGCGGGAGAGAGGGGGGCTCCTACGAGCAGTACTTC.

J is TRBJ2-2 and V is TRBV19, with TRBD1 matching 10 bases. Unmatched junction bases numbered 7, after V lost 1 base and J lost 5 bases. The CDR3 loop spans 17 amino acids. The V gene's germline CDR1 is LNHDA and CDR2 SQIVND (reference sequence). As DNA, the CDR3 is TGTGCCAGTAGTATAGCCCGAGGACAGGGGGGAACCGGGGAGCTGTTTTTT. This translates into CASSIARGQGGTGELFF.

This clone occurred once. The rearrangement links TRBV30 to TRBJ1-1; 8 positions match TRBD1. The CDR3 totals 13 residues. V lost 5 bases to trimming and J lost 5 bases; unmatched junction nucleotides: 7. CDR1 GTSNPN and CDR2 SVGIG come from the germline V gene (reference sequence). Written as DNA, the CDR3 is TGTGCCTGGGGCCGACAGGGGTTTACTGAAGCTTTCTTT. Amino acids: CAWGRQGFTEAFF.

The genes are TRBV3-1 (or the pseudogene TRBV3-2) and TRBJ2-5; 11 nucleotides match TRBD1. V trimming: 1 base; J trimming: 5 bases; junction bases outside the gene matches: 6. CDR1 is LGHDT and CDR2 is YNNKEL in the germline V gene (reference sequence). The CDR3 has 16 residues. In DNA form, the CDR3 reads TGTGCCAGCAGCCAAGGCCGGACAGGGGGCGGGGAGACCCAGTACTTC. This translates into CASSQGRTGGGETQYF.

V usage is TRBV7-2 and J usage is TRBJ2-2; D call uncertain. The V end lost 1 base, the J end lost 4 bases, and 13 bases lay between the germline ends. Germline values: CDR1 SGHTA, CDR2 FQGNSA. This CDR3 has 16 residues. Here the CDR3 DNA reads TGTGCCAGCAGCTTAGTTCCAGGTTCGATCACCGGGGAGCTGTTTTTT. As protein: CASSLVPGSITGELFF. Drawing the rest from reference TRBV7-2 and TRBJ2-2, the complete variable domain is GAGVSQSPSNKVTEKGKDVELRCDPISGHTALYWYRQSLGQGLEFLIYFQGNSAPDKSGLPSDRFSAERTGGSVSTLTIQRTQQEDSAVYLCASSLVPGSITGELFFGEGSRLTVL.

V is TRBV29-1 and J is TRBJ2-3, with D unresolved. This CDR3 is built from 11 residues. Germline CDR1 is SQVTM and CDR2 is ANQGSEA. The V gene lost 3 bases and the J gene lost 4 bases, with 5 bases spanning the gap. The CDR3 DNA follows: TGCAGCGTTGATCTAGCAGATACGCAGTATTTT. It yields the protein CSVDLADTQYF.

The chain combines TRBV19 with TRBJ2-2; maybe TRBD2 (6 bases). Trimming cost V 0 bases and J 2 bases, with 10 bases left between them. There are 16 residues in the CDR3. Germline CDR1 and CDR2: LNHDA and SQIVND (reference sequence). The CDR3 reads CASSIEPAGNTGELFF. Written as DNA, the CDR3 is TGTGCCAGTAGTATAGAACCAGCGGGTAACACCGGGGAGCTGTTTTTT.

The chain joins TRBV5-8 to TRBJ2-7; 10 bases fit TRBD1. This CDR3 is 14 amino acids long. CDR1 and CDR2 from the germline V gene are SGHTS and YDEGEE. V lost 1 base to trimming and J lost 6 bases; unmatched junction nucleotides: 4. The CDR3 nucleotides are TGTGCCAGCAGCTTGTATAGGACAGGGGGCGAGCAGTACTTC. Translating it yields CASSLYRTGGEQYF.

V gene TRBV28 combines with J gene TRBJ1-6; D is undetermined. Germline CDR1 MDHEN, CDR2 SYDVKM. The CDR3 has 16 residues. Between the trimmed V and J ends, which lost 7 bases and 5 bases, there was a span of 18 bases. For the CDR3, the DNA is TGTGCCAGCACCACTCCCACAGAACTAGATAATTCACCCCTCCACTTT. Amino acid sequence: CASTTPTELDNSPLHF.

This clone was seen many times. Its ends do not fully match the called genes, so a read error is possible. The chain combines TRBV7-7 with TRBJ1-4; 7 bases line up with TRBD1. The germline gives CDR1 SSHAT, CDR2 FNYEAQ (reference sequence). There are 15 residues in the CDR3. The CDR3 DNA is TGTGCTAGCAGCGCACGACAGGGTCCTAATGAAAAACTGTTTTTT. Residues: CASSARQGPNEKLFF.

The CDR3 spells CASSIAQHQPQHF. The CDR3 nucleotides read TGTGCCAGTAGTATCGCACAGCATCAGCCCCAGCATTTT. This chain connects TRBV19 to TRBJ1-5, with D hard to call. The CDR3 length is 13 residues. Trimming left V 3 bases short and J 5 bases short, with 8 bases between. The V gene's germline CDR1 is LNHDA and CDR2 SQIVND (reference sequence). Looking up the rest from reference TRBV19 and TRBJ1-5 gives the full variable domain: DGGITQSPKYLFRKEGQNVTLSCEQNLNHDAMYWYRQDPGQGLRLIYYSQIVNDFQKGDIAEGYSVSREKKESFPLTVTSAQKNPTAFYLCASSIAQHQPQHFGDGTRLSIL.